This entry concerns a single TCR beta chain. The target of this receptor is not known. It has no much larger one-base neighbor in the sample; base qualities were not kept. The data belong to a study of blood T cell repertoires in COVID-19 (dated by TCRdb to about 2020). Regarding the complete study: Samples covering the acute and convalescent phases of COVID-19 were provided by collaborators in the United States, Italy and Spain. Samples were obtained from the ongoing ImmuneRACE study (first 160 participants) and from about 1,300 subjects provided by 6 global collaborators. Deeply sampled blood TCRbeta repertoires from subjects exposed to, actively infected with, or recovered from COVID-19 were included in the dataset. The material from the prospective study consisted of cDNA or gDNA derived from T cells, B-cell-depleted T cells, or PBMCs. Where available, HLA class I and class II types were taken from metadata supplied by the sample provider and were not determined by assay-based typing. A de-identified subject ID, COVID-19 status, age in years and sex were almost always included in the sample metadata. The repertoires were released in a freely available public database intended as a resource for research on the immune response to SARS-CoV-2.

The full study reports these points: How much clinical and demographic metadata was included differed by source and by participant, and the metadata was provided uncurated.

Collaborating institutions collected whole blood in K2EDTA tubes following their own protocols. For TCRbeta analysis, collaborators shipped samples in one of three forms: frozen whole blood, isolated PBMCs, or DNA extracted from either of those sample types. The immunoSEQ Assay, a bias-controlled multiplex PCR, was used to amplify TCRbeta CDR3 regions from genomic DNA. In the authors' own workflow: The number of nucleated cells in each sample was estimated from the amplification of reference gene primers within the assay. To quantify the absolute abundance of each unique TCRbeta CDR3 rearrangement, sequence reads were collapsed and filtered. For each sample, productive Simpson clonality was calculated as the square root of Simpson's diversity index across productive rearrangements. Drawn from immuneACCESS, this table holds only the in-frame rearrangements with V and J called that TCRdb kept. Clones are partly lost; checked studies trace under half to an unresolved V gene and leave the rest unexplained. V and J calls and clone size are as listed in that table; D and trimming were resolved from the DNA. The sample contains approximately 94,000 clones, 80% of them found a single time. The ten most abundant clones make up roughly an eighth of the sample.

The TCR was taken from a woman between 65 and 79 years old with acute or convalescent COVID-19. Sample: peripheral blood.

The CDR3 has the sequence CAWTETNYEQYF. Here is the DNA: TGTGCCTGGACAGAAACAAACTACGAGCAGTACTTC. The V gene is TRBV30 and the J gene is TRBJ2-7, with the D segment identity uncertain. From a lookup of the germline V gene (reference sequence), CDR1 and CDR2 are GTSNPN and SVGIG. The junction carries 10 bases between V and J, which are trimmed by 4 bases and 3 bases respectively. Including cysteine and phenylalanine, the CDR3 has 12 amino acids. Only the CDR3 part of the read is kept: 36 bases, read in frame from the first base.